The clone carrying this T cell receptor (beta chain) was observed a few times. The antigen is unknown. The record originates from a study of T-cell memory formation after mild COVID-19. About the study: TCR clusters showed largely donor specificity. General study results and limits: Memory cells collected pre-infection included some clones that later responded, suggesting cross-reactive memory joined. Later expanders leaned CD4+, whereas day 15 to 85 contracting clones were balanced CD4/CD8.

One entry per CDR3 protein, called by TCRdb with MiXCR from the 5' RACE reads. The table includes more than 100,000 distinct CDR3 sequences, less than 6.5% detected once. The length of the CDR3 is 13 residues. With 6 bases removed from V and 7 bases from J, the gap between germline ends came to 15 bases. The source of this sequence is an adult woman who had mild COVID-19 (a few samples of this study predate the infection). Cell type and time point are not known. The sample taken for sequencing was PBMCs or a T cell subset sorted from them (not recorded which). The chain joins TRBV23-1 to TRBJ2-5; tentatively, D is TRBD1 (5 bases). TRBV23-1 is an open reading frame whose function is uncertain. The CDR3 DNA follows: TGCGCCAGCAGAGGGGCGGCTCGGTTGACCCAGTACTTC. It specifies CASRGAARLTQYF.